This T cell receptor (beta chain) was profiled in a study of OX40 agonist ivuxolimab in advanced cancers. About the study: Patients' therapy was ivuxolimab, an antibody that acts as an agonist of OX40 (CD134).

Sequenced by immunoSEQ multiplex PCR; TCRdb stores in-frame clones only, minus some. The table lists about 93,000 clones, under 95% of them singletons. Cycle 7 day 1, cycle 4 day 1, and baseline were the timepoints at which blood was sampled. Note on this clone: Its antigen remains unknown.

This CDR3 is 18 amino acids long. CDR1 and CDR2 (germline): LGHNA, YNFKEQ. V lost 0 bases and J 0 bases, leaving 17 bases between the germline ends. Study-wide results and caveats: In general, CD8+ T cells held more expanded clones than CD4+ did, on average.

The sequence was collected from an adult with an advanced solid tumor such as melanoma, head and neck, liver or kidney cancer. This rearrangement joins TRBV4-2 to TRBJ1-1; D not certain. Sequenced here: CD4+ or CD8+ T cells sorted from blood, sampled in a trial of the OX40 agonist ivuxolimab. The CDR3 bases are TGTGCCAGCAGCCAAGATCCCAGCACACCCGGCCTGAACACTGAAGCTTTCTTT. Residues: CASSQDPSTPGLNTEAFF.